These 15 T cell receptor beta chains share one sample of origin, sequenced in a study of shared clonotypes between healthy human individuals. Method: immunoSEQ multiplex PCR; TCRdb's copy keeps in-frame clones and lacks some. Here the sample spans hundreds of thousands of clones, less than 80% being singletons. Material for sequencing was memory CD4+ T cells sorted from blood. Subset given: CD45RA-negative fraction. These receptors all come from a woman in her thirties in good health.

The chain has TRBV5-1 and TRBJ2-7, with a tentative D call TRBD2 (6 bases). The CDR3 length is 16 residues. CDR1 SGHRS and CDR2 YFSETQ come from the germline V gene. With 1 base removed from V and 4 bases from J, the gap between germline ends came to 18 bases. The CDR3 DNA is TGCGCCAGCAGCTTGCGGCGGGGACCCCCTTCTTACGAGCAGTACTTC. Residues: CASSLRRGPPSYEQYF.

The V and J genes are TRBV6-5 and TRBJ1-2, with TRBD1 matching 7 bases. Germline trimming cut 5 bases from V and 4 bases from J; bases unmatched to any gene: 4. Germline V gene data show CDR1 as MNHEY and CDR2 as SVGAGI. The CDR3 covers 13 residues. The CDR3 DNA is TGTGCCAGCAGTAATCAGGGGGGCTATGGCTACACCTTC. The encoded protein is CASSNQGGYGYTF.

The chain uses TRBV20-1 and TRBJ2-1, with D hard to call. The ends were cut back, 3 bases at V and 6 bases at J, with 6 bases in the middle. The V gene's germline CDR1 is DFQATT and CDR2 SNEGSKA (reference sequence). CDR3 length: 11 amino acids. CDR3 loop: CSASKFNEQFF. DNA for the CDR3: TGCAGTGCTAGTAAGTTCAATGAGCAGTTCTTC.

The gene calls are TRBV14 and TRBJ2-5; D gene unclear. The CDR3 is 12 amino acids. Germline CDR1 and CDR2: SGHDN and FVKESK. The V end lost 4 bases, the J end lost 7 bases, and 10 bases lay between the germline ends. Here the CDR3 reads CASSPAGRTQYF. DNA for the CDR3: TGTGCCAGCAGCCCCGCTGGCCGGACCCAGTACTTC.

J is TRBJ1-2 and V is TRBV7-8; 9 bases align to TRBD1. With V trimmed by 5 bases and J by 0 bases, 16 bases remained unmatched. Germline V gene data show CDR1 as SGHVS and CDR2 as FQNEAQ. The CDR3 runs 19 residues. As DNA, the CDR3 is TGTGCCAGCAGCCCCCCAGGTCGGGACAGGGACCTATCTAACTATGGCTACACCTTC. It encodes CASSPPGRDRDLSNYGYTF. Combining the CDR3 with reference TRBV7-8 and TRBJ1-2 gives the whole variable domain GAGVSQSPRYKVAKRGQDVALRCDPISGHVSLFWYQQALGQGPEFLTYFQNEAQLDKSGLPSDRFFAERPEGSVSTLKIQRTQQEDSAVYLCASSPPGRDRDLSNYGYTFGSGTRLTVV.

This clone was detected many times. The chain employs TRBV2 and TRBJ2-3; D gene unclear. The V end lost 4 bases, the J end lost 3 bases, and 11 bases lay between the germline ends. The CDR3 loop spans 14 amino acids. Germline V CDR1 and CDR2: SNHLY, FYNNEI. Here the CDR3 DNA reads TGTGCCAGCAGTGTGGCTAGTCCGACAGATACGCAGTATTTT. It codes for CASSVASPTDTQYF.

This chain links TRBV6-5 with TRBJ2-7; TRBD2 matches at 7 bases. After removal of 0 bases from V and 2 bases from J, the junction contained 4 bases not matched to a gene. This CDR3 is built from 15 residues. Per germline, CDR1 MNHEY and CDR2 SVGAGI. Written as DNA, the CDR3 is TGTGCCAGCAGTTACTCGCGGGAGTTAGCCTACGAGCAGTACTTC. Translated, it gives CASSYSRELAYEQYF.

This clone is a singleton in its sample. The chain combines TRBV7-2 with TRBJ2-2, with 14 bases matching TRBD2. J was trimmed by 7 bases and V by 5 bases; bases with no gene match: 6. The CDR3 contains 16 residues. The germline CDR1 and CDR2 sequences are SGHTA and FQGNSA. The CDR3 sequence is CASSPGLAGGIGELFF. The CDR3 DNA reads TGTGCCAGCAGCCCCGGACTAGCGGGAGGTATCGGGGAGCTGTTTTTT.

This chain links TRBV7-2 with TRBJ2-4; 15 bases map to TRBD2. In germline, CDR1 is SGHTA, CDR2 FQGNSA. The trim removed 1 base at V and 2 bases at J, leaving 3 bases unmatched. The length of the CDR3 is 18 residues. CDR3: CASSLGTSGRVSKNIQYF. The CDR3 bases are TGTGCCAGCAGCTTAGGGACTAGCGGGAGGGTATCCAAAAACATTCAGTACTTC. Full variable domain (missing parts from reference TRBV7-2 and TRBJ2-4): GAGVSQSPSNKVTEKGKDVELRCDPISGHTALYWYRQSLGQGLEFLIYFQGNSAPDKSGLPSDRFSAERTGGSVSTLTIQRTQQEDSAVYLCASSLGTSGRVSKNIQYFGAGTRLSVL.

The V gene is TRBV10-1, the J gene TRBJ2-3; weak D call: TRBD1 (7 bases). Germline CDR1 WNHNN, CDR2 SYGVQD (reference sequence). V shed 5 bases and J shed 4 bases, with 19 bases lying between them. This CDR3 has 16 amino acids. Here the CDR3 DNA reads TGCGCCAGCAGTCCGCGGGGACTTACAGGGGCAGATACGCAGTATTTT. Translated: CASSPRGLTGADTQYF.

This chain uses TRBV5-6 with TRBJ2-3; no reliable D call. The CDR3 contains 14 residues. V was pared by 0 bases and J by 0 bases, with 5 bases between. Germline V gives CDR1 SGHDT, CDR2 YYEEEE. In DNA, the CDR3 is TGTGCCAGCAGCTTGGCTGGAAGCACAGATACGCAGTATTTT. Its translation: CASSLAGSTDTQYF.

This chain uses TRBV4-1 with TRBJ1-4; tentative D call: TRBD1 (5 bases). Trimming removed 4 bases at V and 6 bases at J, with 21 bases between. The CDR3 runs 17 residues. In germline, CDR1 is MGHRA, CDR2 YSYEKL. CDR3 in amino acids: CASSRVRGRKSDEKLFF. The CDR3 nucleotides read TGCGCCAGCAGCCGGGTGCGGGGGAGAAAGTCGGATGAAAAACTGTTTTTT.

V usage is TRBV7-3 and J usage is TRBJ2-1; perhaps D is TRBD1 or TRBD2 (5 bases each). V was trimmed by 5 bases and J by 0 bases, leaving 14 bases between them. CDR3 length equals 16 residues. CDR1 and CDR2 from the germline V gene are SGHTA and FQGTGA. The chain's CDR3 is CASSSLSGASYNEQFF. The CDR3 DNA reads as TGTGCCAGCAGCAGCCTGTCCGGGGCCTCCTACAATGAGCAGTTCTTC.

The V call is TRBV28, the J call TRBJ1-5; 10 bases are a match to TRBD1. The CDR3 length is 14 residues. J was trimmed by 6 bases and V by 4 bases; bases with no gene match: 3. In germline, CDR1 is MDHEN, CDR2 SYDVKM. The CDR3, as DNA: TGTGCCAGCAGTTCGACAGGGGGCGGTCAGCCCCAGCATTTT. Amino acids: CASSSTGGGQPQHF.

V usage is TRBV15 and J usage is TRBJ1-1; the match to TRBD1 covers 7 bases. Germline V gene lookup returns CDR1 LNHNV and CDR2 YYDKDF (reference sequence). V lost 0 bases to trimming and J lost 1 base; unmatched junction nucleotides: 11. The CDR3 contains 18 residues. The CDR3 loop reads CATSRDRLGRGENTEAFF. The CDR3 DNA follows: TGTGCCACCAGCAGAGATCGGCTCGGCAGGGGGGAGAACACTGAAGCTTTCTTT.